The table lists the clone carrying this T cell receptor (beta chain) with many counts. This specimen comes from a study of human T cells and chemical hapten exposure. TCRdb called the RACE reads again in MiXCR, with one record for every CDR3 protein. This table has 110,000 or so distinct CDR3 sequences, about a tenth appearing once. This sample's time point: patch test 2, 6 weeks after DPC sensitization. Indicated treatment: therapeutic diphenylcyclopropenone sensitization with weekly scalp DPC. Sequencing was performed on whole blood, taken in connection with sensitization to the hapten diphenylcyclopropenone (DPC). The sequence derives from a woman aged 35 to 49 with alopecia areata. Some clones in this sample may be carry-over from other donors' samples.

CDR3 region: CASLRGTNEKLFF. The CDR3 DNA reads TGTGCCAGCCTCAGGGGAACTAATGAAAAACTGTTTTTT. J is TRBJ1-4 and V is TRBV2, with D possibly matching TRBD1 (6 bases). This CDR3 spans 13 amino acids. Trimming took 8 bases from V and 1 from J, leaving 8 bases between them. CDR1 SNHLY and CDR2 FYNNEI come from the germline V gene.